This TCR beta chain was captured in a study of blood T cell repertoires in COVID-19. Study in general: In each case, the material was cDNA or gDNA derived from T cells, B-cell-depleted T cells, or PBMCs.

The trim removed 4 bases at V and 6 bases at J, leaving 8 bases unmatched. This CDR3 has 14 amino acids. Germline CDR1 reads LNHDA; CDR2 reads SQIVND (reference sequence). Sequencing used immunoSEQ multiplex PCR; TCRdb keeps in-frame clones, though not all of them. The top ten hold 9.5% to 10% of the sample, which has under 150,000 clones, around 81% seen once. This sequence joins TRBV19 and TRBJ1-1; 7 positions match TRBD1. Sequencing used peripheral blood. This TCR was recovered from a man aged 35 to 55 with active or convalescent COVID-19. CDR3 residues: CASSRGTVTAEAFF. The CDR3 DNA reads as TGTGCCAGTAGTAGGGGGACAGTAACTGCTGAAGCTTTCTTT.